The present entry profiles one T cell receptor (beta chain) with its context. The sample belongs to a study of blood T cell repertoires in COVID-19. CDR1 SGHAT and CDR2 FQNNGV come from the germline V gene. CDR3 length equals 16 residues. The trim removed 5 bases at V and 9 bases at J, leaving 13 bases unmatched. The study drew participants aged roughly 18 to 95 years from around 24 US areas. The table came from immunoSEQ multiplex PCR; TCRdb's copy has only in-frame clones and leaves some out. The table lists roughly 220,000 clones, about 86% of them singletons, with 3.5% to 4% in the top ten. The TCR originated in a woman between 40 and 50 years old with acute COVID-19. This chain connects TRBV11-2 to TRBJ1-6, with 7 bases lining up with TRBD1. Sequenced sample: PBMCs or T cells enriched from blood (not recorded which). CDR3 in DNA: TGTGCCAGCAGCCACTTACAGGGGTCAGGAAGTTCACCCCTCCACTTT. It is translated as CASSHLQGSGSSPLHF.